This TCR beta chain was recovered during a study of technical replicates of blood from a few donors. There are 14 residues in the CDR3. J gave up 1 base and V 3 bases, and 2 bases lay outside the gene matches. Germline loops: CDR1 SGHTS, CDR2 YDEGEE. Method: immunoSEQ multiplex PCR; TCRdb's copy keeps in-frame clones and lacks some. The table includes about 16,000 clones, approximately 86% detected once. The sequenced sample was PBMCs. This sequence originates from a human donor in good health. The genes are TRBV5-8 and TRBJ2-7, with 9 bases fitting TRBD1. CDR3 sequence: CASSWGQGSYEQYF. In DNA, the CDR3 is TGTGCCAGCAGCTGGGGACAGGGATCCTACGAGCAGTACTTC.